The 20 T cell receptor beta chains listed next were all sequenced from one sample in a study of T-cell reconstitution after alpha-beta-depleted transplantation in children. Unique molecular identifiers were used in preparing the TCRbeta library. TCRdb used MiXCR to reprocess the PCR reads, holding one entry per CDR3 protein. This table has 200,000 to 300,000 distinct CDR3 sequences, roughly a quarter appearing once. Material: PBMCs, mostly from graft donor cells, obtained 360 days after TCRalphabeta/CD19-depleted stem cell transplant. The origin of the receptors is a female patient between 2 and 10 years old who had a stem cell transplant for congenital amegakaryocytic thrombocytopenia, so the T cells may come from the graft donor.

The rearrangement uses TRBV7-2 and TRBJ2-1; TRBD2 aligns across 13 bases. This CDR3 is 19 amino acids long. Germline assignment: CDR1 SGHTA and CDR2 FQGNSA. The trim removed 1 base at V and 4 bases at J, leaving 10 bases unmatched. DNA for the CDR3: TGTGCCAGCAGCTTAGGGCCGCAGGGGACTAGCGGGACATACAATGAGCAGTTCTTC. Amino acid sequence: CASSLGPQGTSGTYNEQFF.

This clonotype was detected ten times or more. The CDR3 protein is CASSPGRELYGYTF. In nucleotides, the CDR3 is TGTGCCAGCAGTCCGGGACGGGAGCTCTATGGCTACACCTTC. This rearrangement joins TRBV12-3 or TRBV12-4 to TRBJ1-2; D may be TRBD1 (5 bases). This CDR3 is built from 14 residues. With 5 bases removed from V and 4 bases from J, the gap between germline ends came to 14 bases.

This chain joins TRBV20-1 and TRBJ2-5; unclear D gene. The CDR3 totals 11 residues. Deletions cut 5 bases from V and 5 bases from J, with 9 bases between. From germline, CDR1 is DFQATT and CDR2 SNEGSKA (reference sequence). The CDR3 spells CSAPVWETQYF. Here the CDR3 DNA reads TGCAGTGCTCCCGTTTGGGAGACCCAGTACTTC.

The chain has TRBV12-3 or TRBV12-4 and TRBJ2-2; TRBD2 is a possible D gene (5 bases). V lost 6 bases, J lost 7 bases, and 15 bases lay in between. The CDR3 runs to 14 residues. The CDR3 region is CASSLGSGIGELFF. DNA for the CDR3: TGTGCCAGCAGCCTCGGCAGCGGAATCGGGGAGCTGTTTTTT.

The chain is built from TRBV5-1 and TRBJ2-6, with 8 bases that match TRBD1. Germline V gene lookup returns CDR1 SGHRS and CDR2 YFSETQ. Losses at the gene ends were 5 bases for V and 3 bases for J; bases not matched to a gene: 10. The CDR3 has 17 residues. CDR3 amino acids: CASSSDRAFYGANVLTF. CDR3 DNA sequence: TGCGCCAGCAGTTCGGACAGGGCCTTCTATGGGGCCAACGTCCTGACTTTC.

This clonotype was recorded many times. The CDR3 protein is CASSPNSWEKLFF. DNA of the CDR3: TGTGCCAGCAGCCCAAACTCTTGGGAAAAACTGTTTTTT. The chain combines TRBV11-2 with TRBJ1-4; no clear D gene. CDR1 SGHAT and CDR2 FQNNGV come from the germline V gene. The CDR3 is made up of 13 amino acids. V was cut by 5 bases and J by 8 bases, with 12 bases left in between.

The CDR3 here is CASSWDGAYEQYF. The CDR3 DNA is TGCGCCAGCAGCTGGGACGGAGCCTACGAGCAGTACTTC. The chain combines TRBV10-2 with TRBJ2-7; D is perhaps TRBD1 or TRBD2 (5 bases each). The CDR3 totals 13 residues. Germline CDR1 is WSHSY and CDR2 is SAAADI. Trimming stripped 6 bases from V and 2 bases from J, with 11 bases between.

In its sample, this clonotype was seen a few times. The rearrangement uses TRBV15 and TRBJ2-3; no firm D call. V lost 3 bases and J 1 base, leaving 14 bases between the germline ends. CDR3 length equals 16 residues. The germline V gene has CDR1 LNHNV and CDR2 YYDKDF (reference sequence). CDR3 in amino acids: CATSRDEPHRTDTQYF. CDR3 nucleotide sequence: TGTGCCACCAGCAGGGACGAGCCGCACCGCACAGATACGCAGTATTTT.

The rearrangement links TRBV6-4 to TRBJ1-6, with a tentative D call TRBD1 (6 bases). V was pared by 6 bases and J by 9 bases, with 15 bases between. Germline V gene sequence: CDR1 MRHNA, CDR2 SNTAGT. There are 14 residues in the CDR3. The CDR3 nucleotides read TGTGCCAGCAGGGAACAGGGACCGGGTTCACCCCTCCACTTT. Translating it yields CASREQGPGSPLHF.

This clonotype was counted only a few times. The rearrangement uses TRBV11-2 and TRBJ1-2; D perhaps matches TRBD1 (5 bases). V was shortened by 0 bases and J by 3 bases, with 17 bases between the two germline ends. The CDR3 has 17 residues. Germline CDR1 is SGHAT and CDR2 is FQNNGV. In nucleotides, the CDR3 is TGTGCCAGCAGCTTAGATATCGGGCAGGGAATTGACTATGGCTACACCTTC. Its translation: CASSLDIGQGIDYGYTF.

J is TRBJ2-2 and V is TRBV5-5, with TRBD1 matching 8 bases. Losses at the gene ends were 4 bases for V and 6 bases for J; bases not matched to a gene: 8. CDR1 and CDR2 from the germline V gene are SGHKS and YYEKEE (reference sequence). The CDR3 extends over 15 amino acids. The CDR3 bases are TGTGCCAGCAGCCGCACCTCGGACAGGGCCGGGGAGCTGTTTTTT. Translating gives CASSRTSDRAGELFF.

DNA of the CDR3: TGTGCCAGCGGGGGACAGCACTACGAGCAGTACTTC. Amino acid sequence: CASGGQHYEQYF. The chain has TRBV2 and TRBJ2-7; 7 bases map to TRBD1. The germline V gene encodes CDR1 SNHLY and CDR2 FYNNEI. After removal of 8 bases from V and 3 bases from J, the junction contained 4 bases not matched to a gene. The CDR3 is 12 amino acids.

This clonotype was observed a few times. This rearrangement joins TRBV5-1 to TRBJ1-1; D unresolved. The germline gives CDR1 SGHRS, CDR2 YFSETQ. CDR3 size: 16 residues. The V gene lost 4 bases and the J gene lost 0 bases, with 16 bases spanning the gap. CDR3 in DNA: TGCGCCAGCAGCGTACAAACAGACCCTATGAACACTGAAGCTTTCTTT. This translates into CASSVQTDPMNTEAFF.

This clonotype was seen repeatedly, ten times or more. V usage is TRBV7-3 and J usage is TRBJ1-1; D not resolved. CDR1 is SGHTA and CDR2 is FQGTGA in the germline V gene. The CDR3 loop spans 13 amino acids. V dropped 3 bases and J dropped 4 bases, with 9 bases sitting between them. The CDR3 loop is CASSFTRGTEAFF. The CDR3 coding sequence is TGTGCCAGCAGCTTCACCCGAGGCACTGAAGCTTTCTTT.

There are a few counts of this clonotype. The chain joins TRBV6-1 to TRBJ1-6; 7 positions agree with TRBD1. The CDR3 runs to 15 residues. Unmatched junction bases numbered 16, after V lost 10 bases and J lost 10 bases. CDR1 and CDR2 (germline): MNHNS, SASEGT. Written as DNA, the CDR3 is TGTGCCATACGGGTTCGGGACAGCCTGGCCTCACCCCTCCACTTT. This gives the protein CAIRVRDSLASPLHF.

Written as DNA, the CDR3 is TGCGCCAGCAGTGAGAGGGGGAGGCGGGGCACAGATACGCAGTATTTT. Encoded protein: CASSERGRRGTDTQYF. The V and J genes are TRBV10-2 and TRBJ2-3; either TRBD1 or TRBD2 may supply D (6 bases each). The CDR3 length is 16 residues. The V gene lost 2 bases and the J gene lost 1 base, with 13 bases spanning the gap. Germline-derived CDR1 and CDR2 are WSHSY and SAAADI.

This chain uses TRBV3-1 with TRBJ1-1; D remains unclear. The CDR3 is 12 residues long. The germline V gene encodes CDR1 LGHDT and CDR2 YNNKEL (reference sequence). V lost 1 base to trimming and J lost 7 bases, with 7 bases between them. The CDR3 protein is CASSQAKGEAFF. The DNA of the CDR3 is TGTGCCAGCAGCCAAGCTAAGGGTGAAGCTTTCTTT.

The sample holds a few counts of this clonotype. The chain employs TRBV4-2 and TRBJ2-2, with 7 positions matching TRBD1. With V trimmed by 3 bases and J by 0 bases, 4 bases remained unmatched. CDR1 is LGHNA, CDR2 YNFKEQ, per germline. This CDR3 is 16 amino acids long. As DNA, the CDR3 is TGTGCCAGCAGCCACCTACAGGGGTCGAACACCGGGGAGCTGTTTTTT. It translates to CASSHLQGSNTGELFF.

V usage is TRBV21-1 and J usage is TRBJ2-2; TRBD1 is the table's D call and was not checked against the DNA. TRBV21-1 is a known pseudogene. The CDR3 has 11 residues. The CDR3 sequence: CASRGSGELFF. The CDR3 DNA reads TGTGCCAGCCGGGGGTCCGGGGAGCTGTTTTTT.

This clonotype was found a few times. This chain links TRBV9 with TRBJ1-6; perhaps TRBD1 as D (6 bases). Germline V gene data show CDR1 as SGDLS and CDR2 as YYNGEE. Trimming took 0 bases from V and 8 from J, leaving 12 bases between them. This CDR3 spans 15 amino acids. The chain's CDR3 is CASSVGGPKDSPLHF. The CDR3 bases are TGTGCCAGCAGCGTAGGGGGGCCCAAGGATTCACCCCTCCACTTT.